Listed here are 32 T cell receptor beta chains from one sample, sequenced in a study of T cell responses to AZD1222 COVID-19 vaccine. Profiled with immunoSEQ multiplex PCR; TCRdb holds only in-frame clones, not every one. There are 150,000 to 200,000 clones in the sample; 70% to 90% occur only once, and around 10% lies in the top ten. Here the sequenced sample was peripheral blood, taken 28 days after the second AZD1222 dose. The receptors were gathered from an adult who received the AZD1222 COVID-19 vaccine.

This rearrangement joins TRBV6-5 to TRBJ1-6; the D is unclear. The germline gives CDR1 MNHEY, CDR2 SVGAGI. Trimming pared 0 bases from V and 7 bases from J, leaving 13 bases between. The CDR3 length is 16 residues. The CDR3 sequence: CASSYSRGSGNSPLHF. CDR3 DNA sequence: TGTGCCAGCAGTTACTCTCGGGGTTCGGGGAATTCACCCCTCCACTTT.

This clone was seen only once. The V call is TRBV19, the J call TRBJ1-4; D may be TRBD1 (6 bases). The CDR3 runs to 13 residues. The germline V gene has CDR1 LNHDA and CDR2 SQIVND (reference sequence). Trimming pared 6 bases from V and 7 bases from J, leaving 12 bases between. The CDR3 nucleotides are TGTGCCAGTAGCGGGGGCGGTCGTGAAAAACTGTTTTTT. Translating gives CASSGGGREKLFF.

The chain is built from TRBV19 and TRBJ1-2; TRBD1 aligns across 9 bases. From germline, CDR1 is LNHDA and CDR2 SQIVND (reference sequence). The CDR3 has 17 amino acids. The J segment lost 2 bases and the V segment lost 9 bases, leaving 16 bases of the junction unmatched. CDR3 region: CASGDPGQGVRNYGYTF. The CDR3 DNA follows: TGTGCCAGCGGAGACCCGGGACAGGGAGTCCGCAACTATGGCTACACCTTC.

CDR3 amino acids: CASSQALGQGNQPQHF. The CDR3 DNA reads TGCGCCAGCAGCCAAGCCCTCGGACAGGGCAATCAGCCCCAGCATTTT. The gene calls are TRBV4-3 and TRBJ1-5; 7 positions agree with TRBD1. CDR3 length: 16 residues. The V and J ends lost 1 base and 2 bases, in that order; junction bases with no gene match: 5. The germline V gene encodes CDR1 LGHNA and CDR2 YSLEER.

The rearrangement joins TRBV11-3 to TRBJ1-5; TRBD1 matches 10 bases. Trimming cost V 7 bases and J 6 bases; bases outside gene matches: 15. Germline CDR1 reads SGHNT; CDR2 reads YENEEA. This CDR3 is 17 amino acids long. The CDR3 nucleotides read TGTGCCAGCATCCCCCGGGACAGGGGTGAAGTTGGTCAGCCCCAGCATTTT. Protein sequence: CASIPRDRGEVGQPQHF. Together with reference TRBV11-3 and TRBJ1-5, the CDR3 gives the full variable domain: EAGVVQSPRYKIIEKKQPVAFWCNPISGHNTLYWYLQNLGQGPELLIRYENEEAVDDSQLPKDRFSAERLKGVDSTLKIQPAELGDSAVYLCASIPRDRGEVGQPQHFGDGTRLSIL.

The chain has TRBV7-9 and TRBJ2-3; no clear D gene. The CDR3 covers 14 residues. Trimming pared 6 bases from V and 6 bases from J, leaving 16 bases between. The V gene's germline CDR1 is SEHNR and CDR2 FQNEAQ (reference sequence). CDR3 in amino acids: CASSPGPASDTQYF. CDR3 nucleotide sequence: TGTGCCAGCAGTCCCGGGCCAGCCTCGGATACGCAGTATTTT.

CDR3 in DNA: TGTGCCAGCGTCCTTAAGGAGGCCCCTTACAATGAGCAGTTCTTC. Its protein is CASVLKEAPYNEQFF. The chain is built from TRBV11-3 and TRBJ2-1; D possibly corresponds to TRBD2 (5 bases). In germline, CDR1 is SGHNT, CDR2 YENEEA. CDR3 length equals 15 residues. The germline V and J ends were trimmed by 8 bases and 4 bases, with 18 bases remaining between them.

J is TRBJ2-1 and V is TRBV27; 7 positions agree with TRBD2. Unmatched junction bases numbered 6, after V lost 5 bases and J lost 2 bases. The CDR3 consists of 15 residues. CDR1 MNHEY and CDR2 SMNVEV come from the germline V gene (reference sequence). The CDR3 protein is CASSPRGNTYNEQFF. The CDR3 coding sequence is TGTGCCAGCAGTCCGCGGGGGAACACCTACAATGAGCAGTTCTTC.

This chain links TRBV5-4 with TRBJ1-6; D unresolved. Germline CDR1 and CDR2: SGHNT and YYREEE (reference sequence). The CDR3 length is 13 residues. The V end lost 1 base, the J end lost 7 bases, and 6 bases lay between the germline ends. The chain's CDR3 is CASSLSGNSPLHF. In nucleotides, the CDR3 is TGTGCCAGCAGCTTGTCGGGGAATTCACCCCTCCACTTT. The variable domain in full, with the rest retrieved from reference TRBV5-4 and TRBJ1-6, is ETGVTQSPTHLIKTRGQQVTLRCSSQSGHNTVSWYQQALGQGPQFIFQYYREEENGRGNFPPRFSGLQFPNYSSELNVNALELDDSALYLCASSLSGNSPLHFGNGTRLTVT.

This sequence joins TRBV7-2 and TRBJ2-1; D gene unclear. There are 13 residues in the CDR3. Germline CDR1 is SGHTA and CDR2 is FQGNSA. The V end was cut by 5 bases, the J end by 8 bases, with 13 bases between. The CDR3 bases are TGTGCCAGCAGCAGAGTGGCTCGGGATGAGCAGTTCTTC. Its translation: CASSRVARDEQFF.

This sequence joins TRBV5-8 and TRBJ2-1; 8 nucleotides match TRBD2. Per germline, CDR1 SGHTS and CDR2 YDEGEE. The CDR3 totals 15 residues. V was pared by 1 base and J by 3 bases, with 3 bases of the junction left unmatched. The CDR3 spells CASSLHGGVYNEQFF. CDR3 DNA sequence: TGTGCCAGCAGCTTGCACGGGGGGGTCTACAATGAGCAGTTCTTC.

The rearrangement links TRBV30 to TRBJ1-3; D call uncertain. The V gene's germline CDR1 is GTSNPN and CDR2 SVGIG (reference sequence). The CDR3 loop spans 16 amino acids. V lost 2 bases and J lost 0, with 14 bases in between. The CDR3 is CAWSPSIGSSGNTIYF. DNA of the CDR3: TGTGCCTGGAGTCCCAGCATCGGGAGCTCTGGAAACACCATATATTTT.

The chain is built from TRBV9 and TRBJ1-2; 8 nucleotides line up with TRBD1. The length of the CDR3 is 15 residues. V shed 4 bases and J 5 bases; nucleotides not matched to a gene: 10. The V gene's germline CDR1 is SGDLS and CDR2 YYNGEE. CDR3 sequence: CASSPGDRHGYGYTF. CDR3 in DNA: TGTGCCAGCAGCCCCGGGGACAGGCATGGATATGGCTACACCTTC.

As concerns this clone: Germline is not matched at one junction end, which may reflect a read error. This chain connects TRBV3-1 (or the pseudogene TRBV3-2) to TRBJ2-5; 10 bases map to TRBD2. The CDR3 is 15 amino acids. Germline-derived CDR1 and CDR2 are LGHDT and YNNKEL (reference sequence). The CDR3 coding sequence is TGTGCCAGCAACCAAGGAAGCGGGGGGGCAAAGACCCAGTACTTC. Protein product: CASNQGSGGAKTQYF.

This clone has just a few counts. The chain joins TRBV12-3 or TRBV12-4 to TRBJ1-2; 9 bases match TRBD1. This CDR3 contains 12 residues. Losses at the gene ends were 6 bases for V and 8 bases for J; bases not matched to a gene: 4. CDR3 residues: CASSRQGGGYTF. DNA for the CDR3: TGTGCCAGCAGCCGACAGGGGGGCGGCTACACCTTC.

V is TRBV4-3 and J is TRBJ1-2; 9 bases map to TRBD1. The CDR3 has 16 amino acids. CDR1 LGHNA and CDR2 YSLEER come from the germline V gene. After removal of 2 bases from V and 5 bases from J, the junction contained 9 bases not matched to a gene. In DNA form, the CDR3 reads TGCGCCAGCAGCCAATCGCGGGACAGGGAACTTTATGGCTACACCTTC. Protein: CASSQSRDRELYGYTF.

The chain has TRBV11-2 and TRBJ2-7; 13 nucleotides agree with TRBD2. V dropped 6 bases and J dropped 4; count of bases not matched to a gene: 6. Germline-derived CDR1 and CDR2 are SGHAT and FQNNGV. The CDR3 is 15 amino acids. The CDR3 here is CASSKLAGGPYEQYF. Written as DNA, the CDR3 is TGTGCCAGCAGTAAACTAGCGGGGGGGCCTTACGAGCAGTACTTC.

The CDR3 bases are TGTGCCTGGAGTCCCCAAGAGGTGGTGGTCTATGGCTACACCTTC. Amino acids: CAWSPQEVVVYGYTF. V and J are TRBV30 and TRBJ1-2, with D unresolved. Trimming took off 2 bases at V and 4 bases at J, with 17 bases between the two ends. CDR1 is GTSNPN, CDR2 SVGIG, per germline (reference sequence). There are 15 residues in the CDR3. The full variable domain, completed using reference TRBV30 and TRBJ1-2, is SQTIHQWPATLVQPVGSPLSLECTVEGTSNPNLYWYRQAAGRGLQLLFYSVGIGQISSEVPQNLSASRPQDRQFILSSKKLLLSDSGFYLCAWSPQEVVVYGYTFGSGTRLTVV.

In this sample, this clone turned up once. The chain employs TRBV28 and TRBJ1-2; TRBD1 aligns across 7 bases. CDR1 and CDR2 (germline): MDHEN, SYDVKM. Trimming removed 3 bases from V and 5 bases from J; junction bases left unmatched: 3. This CDR3 region has 13 residues. CDR3 nucleotides: TGTGCCAGCAGTTTCGGCAGGGGGTATGGCTACACCTTC. This encodes CASSFGRGYGYTF.

The CDR3: CASSMNPGGTDTQYF. CDR3 DNA: TGTGCCAGCAGCATGAACCCGGGGGGGACAGATACGCAGTATTTT. The genes are TRBV7-3 and TRBJ2-3; 8 nucleotides agree with TRBD2. CDR3 length: 15 residues. Trimming cost V 5 bases and J 3 bases; bases outside gene matches: 7. The germline V gene encodes CDR1 SGHTA and CDR2 FQGTGA.

The rearrangement uses TRBV9 and TRBJ2-6, with 7 bases lining up with TRBD2. Per germline, CDR1 SGDLS and CDR2 YYNGEE. The CDR3 has 18 residues. Losses at the gene ends were 4 bases for V and 0 bases for J; bases not matched to a gene: 10. CDR3 protein: CASSPWGGRISGANVLTF. CDR3 nucleotide sequence: TGTGCCAGCAGCCCCTGGGGGGGTAGGATCTCTGGGGCCAACGTCCTGACTTTC. The full variable domain, completed using reference TRBV9 and TRBJ2-6, is DSGVTQTPKHLITATGQRVTLRCSPRSGDLSVYWYQQSLDQGLQFLIQYYNGEERAKGNILERFSAQQFPDLHSELNLSSLELGDSALYFCASSPWGGRISGANVLTFGAGSRLTVL.

The chain combines TRBV6-5 with TRBJ2-7, with 9 positions matching TRBD1. The CDR3 length is 14 residues. With 4 bases clipped from V and 3 bases from J, the junction kept 4 bases outside the gene matches. Germline V gives CDR1 MNHEY, CDR2 SVGAGI. In DNA, the CDR3 is TGTGCCAGCAGTTCGGACAGGGGCGACTACGAGCAGTACTTC. Translated: CASSSDRGDYEQYF.

This chain uses TRBV6-5 with TRBJ2-5; D may match TRBD1 or TRBD2 (5 bases each). The germline CDR1 and CDR2 sequences are MNHEY and SVGAGI. The V gene lost 6 bases and the J gene lost 3 bases, with 11 bases spanning the gap. This CDR3 has 13 residues. The CDR3: CASSPVGEETQYF. As DNA, the CDR3 is TGTGCCAGCAGCCCAGTGGGGGAAGAGACCCAGTACTTC.

This chain joins TRBV5-4 and TRBJ2-2, with 7 bases lining up with TRBD2. V lost 2 bases and J lost 4; bases outside the gene matches: 11. The germline V gene encodes CDR1 SGHNT and CDR2 YYREEE (reference sequence). This CDR3 spans 17 amino acids. CDR3 DNA sequence: TGTGCCAGCAGCTTACCTTCAAGCGGGGCGATCACCGGGGAGCTGTTTTTT. It yields the protein CASSLPSSGAITGELFF.

V is TRBV11-2 and J is TRBJ1-1; D is uncertain. Germline loops: CDR1 SGHAT, CDR2 FQNNGV. CDR3 length: 15 residues. The V end was cut by 0 bases, the J end by 10 bases, with 18 bases between. DNA of the CDR3: TGTGCCAGCAGCTTAGATGGCAGGTCGAGGGTAGGAGCTTTCTTT. Protein: CASSLDGRSRVGAFF.

V and J are TRBV11-3 and TRBJ2-1; perhaps TRBD1 as D (5 bases). The CDR3 is made up of 16 amino acids. Between the trimmed V and J ends, which lost 0 bases and 5 bases, there was a span of 14 bases. CDR1 is SGHNT and CDR2 is YENEEA in the germline V gene. The CDR3 sequence is CASSLEPSGLNNEQFF. For the CDR3, the DNA is TGTGCCAGCAGCTTAGAACCGTCAGGGTTAAACAATGAGCAGTTCTTC.

The chain combines TRBV6-1 with TRBJ1-3; D ambiguous. Germline-derived CDR1 and CDR2 are MNHNS and SASEGT. This CDR3 is 14 amino acids long. V was trimmed by 2 bases and J by 9 bases, leaving 14 bases between them. CDR3 DNA: TGTGCCAGCAGTGAAAAAGTCGAGAGTGCCACCATATATTTT. This codes for CASSEKVESATIYF.

The CDR3 region is CASSEGQGYGYTF. For the CDR3, the DNA is TGTGCCAGCAGCGAGGGACAGGGGTATGGCTACACCTTC. This chain links TRBV9 with TRBJ1-2; 10 bases match TRBD1. The CDR3 consists of 13 residues. V shed 3 bases, J shed 5 bases, and the junction held 1 base outside the gene matches. Per the germline V gene, CDR1 is SGDLS and CDR2 is YYNGEE. Drawing the rest from reference TRBV9 and TRBJ1-2, the complete variable domain is DSGVTQTPKHLITATGQRVTLRCSPRSGDLSVYWYQQSLDQGLQFLIQYYNGEERAKGNILERFSAQQFPDLHSELNLSSLELGDSALYFCASSEGQGYGYTFGSGTRLTVV.

This clone was counted a single time. The chain combines TRBV25-1 with TRBJ1-4; 9 bases agree with TRBD1. The CDR3 has 16 residues. J gave up 7 bases and V 3 bases, and 9 bases lay outside the gene matches. Germline V gives CDR1 MGHDK, CDR2 SYGVNS. The CDR3 is CASSDGSGTGFEKLFF. The CDR3 DNA reads as TGTGCCAGCAGTGACGGCTCCGGGACAGGGTTTGAAAAACTGTTTTTT.

J is TRBJ2-5 and V is TRBV27, with 11 bases matching TRBD2. The CDR3 sequence is 15 residues long. V dropped 4 bases and J dropped 4; count of bases not matched to a gene: 5. The germline gives CDR1 MNHEY, CDR2 SMNVEV (reference sequence). CDR3 amino acids: CASSSPGTSGETQYF. The DNA for the CDR3 is TGTGCCAGCAGTTCACCCGGGACTAGCGGAGAGACCCAGTACTTC.

The chain carries TRBV3-1 (or the pseudogene TRBV3-2) and TRBJ1-3; D not certain. V was clipped by 0 bases and J by 4 bases, with 7 bases between them. Germline V gives CDR1 LGHDT, CDR2 YNNKEL (reference sequence). CDR3 length equals 14 residues. CDR3 region: CASSQDVGGNTIYF. CDR3 bases: TGTGCCAGCAGCCAAGATGTTGGGGGAAACACCATATATTTT.

The chain recombines TRBV5-1 with TRBJ2-7; D call uncertain. From germline, CDR1 is SGHRS and CDR2 YFSETQ. V was pared by 6 bases and J by 0 bases, with 13 bases between. The CDR3 contains 14 residues. The CDR3 loop reads CASTFQPSSYEQYF. The CDR3 DNA is TGCGCCAGCACCTTCCAGCCCAGCTCCTACGAGCAGTACTTC.